These 15 T cell receptor beta chains share one sample of origin, sequenced in a study of blood T cell repertoires in COVID-19. Using immunoSEQ multiplex PCR, the repertoire was profiled, and TCRdb retains in-frame clones only, with some absent. The sample lists tens of thousands of clones; roughly nine tenths were seen once. Sequenced: peripheral blood. All receptors come from a human donor in a cohort sampled during active COVID-19.

The chain links TRBV28 to TRBJ2-4, with a weak D call TRBD2 (7 bases). CDR1 is MDHEN and CDR2 is SYDVKM in the germline V gene. The CDR3 spans 16 residues. V was shortened by 7 bases and J by 1 base, with 17 bases between the two germline ends. The CDR3 region has the DNA TGTGCCAGCAAGGACGAGGGGGGGCAGGCCAAAAACATTCAGTACTTC. The encoded protein is CASKDEGGQAKNIQYF.

The chain has TRBV7-8 and TRBJ2-7; TRBD1 agrees at 7 bases. The CDR3 extends over 14 amino acids. The V gene end was trimmed by 3 bases and the J gene end by 2 bases; junction bases not matched to a gene: 4. Per germline, CDR1 SGHVS and CDR2 FQNEAQ. CDR3 nucleotide sequence: TGTGCCAGCAGCTTGCGGACAGGCCCCTACGAGCAGTACTTC. This gives the protein CASSLRTGPYEQYF.

V and J are TRBV9 and TRBJ2-2; TRBD1 matches at 12 bases. Germline CDR1 is SGDLS and CDR2 is YYNGEE. V shed 4 bases, J shed 7 bases, and the junction held 5 bases outside the gene matches. This CDR3 spans 15 amino acids. The CDR3 nucleotides are TGTGCCAGCAGCACGGGACAGGGGGCCGACGGGGAGCTGTTTTTT. It codes for CASSTGQGADGELFF.

The chain couples TRBV6-5 to TRBJ2-7; TRBD1 might be the D (7 bases). CDR1 and CDR2 (germline): MNHEY, SVGAGI. CDR3 length: 14 residues. V gave up 6 bases and J gave up 5 bases, with 17 bases separating them. This CDR3 is CASSYRQGGDEQYF. The CDR3 nucleotides read TGTGCCAGCAGCTACCGACAGGGAGGTGACGAGCAGTACTTC.

The chain combines TRBV29-1 with TRBJ2-2, with 8 bases that match TRBD2. The CDR3 extends over 14 amino acids. V shed 4 bases, J shed 6 bases, and the junction held 7 bases outside the gene matches. Germline V CDR1 and CDR2: SQVTM, ANQGSEA. CDR3 protein: CSVGAAGEPGELFF. The CDR3 bases are TGCAGCGTTGGGGCAGCGGGAGAACCCGGGGAGCTGTTTTTT.

The chain employs TRBV6-4 and TRBJ2-3; 9 bases line up with TRBD2. The length of the CDR3 is 16 residues. The J segment lost 6 bases and the V segment lost 0 bases, leaving 7 bases of the junction unmatched. CDR1 and CDR2 (germline): MRHNA, SNTAGT. The CDR3 DNA follows: TGTGCCAGCAGTGACTCAGGCGGGGGGGCAGTGGATACGCAGTATTTT. Its translation: CASSDSGGGAVDTQYF.

The chain links TRBV30 to TRBJ1-3; D remains ambiguous. CDR3 size: 18 residues. CDR1 and CDR2 from the germline V gene are GTSNPN and SVGIG (reference sequence). V gave up 3 bases and J gave up 4 bases, with 25 bases separating them. CDR3 loop: CAWSPPSTRLMRGNTIYF. In DNA form, the CDR3 reads TGTGCCTGGAGCCCCCCATCCACGAGGCTAATGAGGGGAAACACCATATATTTT.

This clone was seen only once. The CDR3 DNA is TGCGCCAGCCTTACAGGGATCCTAGCCAAAAACATTCAGTACTTC. This codes for CASLTGILAKNIQYF. This rearrangement joins TRBV10-2 to TRBJ2-4, with a tentative D call TRBD1 (6 bases). V lost 8 bases to trimming and J lost 0 bases, with 14 bases between them. The CDR3 consists of 15 residues. Germline V lookup: CDR1 WSHSY, CDR2 SAAADI.

The rearrangement uses TRBV11-2 and TRBJ2-5; the match to TRBD2 covers 10 bases. In germline, CDR1 is SGHAT, CDR2 FQNNGV. Germline trimming cut 2 bases from V and 4 bases from J; bases unmatched to any gene: 10. The CDR3 loop spans 17 amino acids. The chain's CDR3 is CASSLTRSSGGRETQYF. CDR3 nucleotides: TGTGCCAGCAGCTTAACGAGGAGTAGCGGGGGGCGAGAGACCCAGTACTTC.

Here the CDR3 DNA reads TGCGCCAGCAGTGAGAGGGTAAACAGGGGTAGCAATCAGCCCCAGCATTTT. It is translated as CASSERVNRGSNQPQHF. The V call is TRBV10-2, the J call TRBJ1-5, with 7 bases aligning to TRBD1. Per germline, CDR1 WSHSY and CDR2 SAAADI. The junction had 7 bases not matched to a gene; V was cut back by 2 bases and J by 0 bases. CDR3 length: 17 residues.

The chain links TRBV10-2 to TRBJ1-4; 10 bases align to TRBD1. Germline V gives CDR1 WSHSY, CDR2 SAAADI. The V segment lost 9 bases and the J segment 10 bases; nucleotides outside the gene matches: 11. CDR3 length equals 14 residues. The CDR3 DNA reads as TGCGCCAGTACCAAGGGCGGGACAGGGGTAAAACTGTTTTTT. It specifies CASTKGGTGVKLFF.

This rearrangement joins TRBV7-2 to TRBJ1-2; D gene uncertain. V lost 5 bases to trimming and J lost 6 bases, with 10 bases between them. Germline CDR1 reads SGHTA; CDR2 reads FQGNSA. CDR3 length: 12 amino acids. CDR3 region: CASSPDEDGYTF. Written as DNA, the CDR3 is TGTGCCAGCAGCCCTGACGAGGATGGCTACACCTTC.

This clone was observed once. V gene TRBV5-4 combines with J gene TRBJ2-3; 12 nucleotides align to TRBD2. This CDR3 is built from 15 residues. The germline V gene has CDR1 SGHNT and CDR2 YYREEE (reference sequence). The ends lost 0 bases at V and 5 bases at J; junction bases unmatched: 1. This CDR3 reads CASSLEGLAGDTQYF. The CDR3 nucleotides are TGTGCCAGCAGCTTGGAGGGACTAGCGGGAGATACGCAGTATTTT.

This chain links TRBV30 with TRBJ2-3; tentative D call: TRBD1 (6 bases). Trimming took off 4 bases at V and 2 bases at J, with 13 bases between the two ends. The germline V gene has CDR1 GTSNPN and CDR2 SVGIG (reference sequence). This CDR3 comprises 14 residues. CDR3 sequence reads: CAWKVEGVTDTQYF. As DNA, the CDR3 is TGTGCCTGGAAAGTTGAGGGGGTCACAGATACGCAGTATTTT.

This clone was seen only once. V gene TRBV7-2 combines with J gene TRBJ2-1; 8 positions agree with TRBD2. The CDR3 loop spans 14 amino acids. Per the germline V gene, CDR1 is SGHTA and CDR2 is FQGNSA. J was trimmed by 7 bases and V by 1 base; bases with no gene match: 3. The CDR3 nucleotides read TGTGCCAGCAGCTTAGATGGGACTAGTAATGAGCAGTTCTTC. It yields the protein CASSLDGTSNEQFF.